Listed below are T cell receptor beta chains from one sample, sequenced in a study of CD8 T cells in Susac syndrome. TCRdb called the immunoSEQ multiplex PCR reads again in MiXCR, with one record for every CDR3 protein. The table has roughly 130,000 distinct CDR3 sequences, roughly 95% seen once; the top ten hold around 0.11%. The sample was CD4+ T cells from PBMCs. The source is a human donor with multiple sclerosis. The CDR3 runs from the conserved cysteine through the conserved F or W. Each record gives: clone size, D gene, V gene, J gene, CDR3 DNA, CDR3 protein. The D gene is left open where the match is weak. Size tells how often a clone was seen (once, few, many) or the class of an expanded clone, and some rows leave it out.

clone_size: NA
d_call: NA
v_call: TRBV5-1
j_call: TRBJ2-7
cdr3_nt: TGCGCCAGCAGCTTCGGCTTCCCAGATGAGCAGTACTTC
cdr3_aa: CASSFGFPDEQYF

clone_size: NA
d_call: NA
v_call: TRBV28
j_call: TRBJ1-2
cdr3_nt: TGTGCCAGCAGTTTGAGTCTCGAAGGCTACACCTTC
cdr3_aa: CASSLSLEGYTF

clone_size: NA
d_call: NA
v_call: TRBV20-1
j_call: TRBJ1-1
cdr3_nt: TGCAGTGCTAGGACAGGTGCCGAAGCTTTCTTT
cdr3_aa: CSARTGAEAFF

clone_size: NA
d_call: NA
v_call: TRBV12-3/TRBV12-4
j_call: TRBJ1-5
cdr3_nt: TGTGCCAGCAGTTTACGTTGGGGAGGCAATCAGCCCCAGCATTTT
cdr3_aa: CASSLRWGGNQPQHF

clone_size: NA
d_call: NA
v_call: TRBV27
j_call: TRBJ2-3
cdr3_nt: TGTGCCAGCAGTCCAATACGGTCCCCCGCGGCCACAGATACGCAGTATTTT
cdr3_aa: CASSPIRSPAATDTQYF

clone_size: few
d_call: TRBD1
v_call: TRBV20-1
j_call: TRBJ2-2
cdr3_nt: TGCAGTGCCGACAGGGGACGCACCGGGGAGCTGTTTTTT
cdr3_aa: CSADRGRTGELFF

clone_size: NA
d_call: NA
v_call: TRBV23-1
j_call: TRBJ2-7
cdr3_nt: TGCGCCAGCAGCTCTCTTGAAGGGGACCGCGACGAGCAGTACTTC
cdr3_aa: CASSSLEGDRDEQYF

clone_size: NA
d_call: NA
v_call: TRBV13
j_call: TRBJ2-3
cdr3_nt: TGTGCCAGCAGCCTTTACCATTCTGGACTTAATACGCAGTATTTT
cdr3_aa: CASSLYHSGLNTQYF

clone_size: NA
d_call: TRBD1
v_call: TRBV29-1
j_call: TRBJ2-7
cdr3_nt: TGCAGCGTCCGAGGGTCAAACAGGGGTGGAGAGCAGTACTTC
cdr3_aa: CSVRGSNRGGEQYF

clone_size: NA
d_call: NA
v_call: TRBV28
j_call: TRBJ2-5
cdr3_nt: TGTGCCAGCAGTTTCTCCCCCGGTTTGGGGGCAGTGGGGGAGACCCAGTACTTC
cdr3_aa: CASSFSPGLGAVGETQYF

clone_size: NA
d_call: TRBD1
v_call: TRBV12-3/TRBV12-4
j_call: TRBJ1-6
cdr3_nt: TGTGCCAGCGAGAGGGGGACAGTACCTTCACCCCTCCACTTT
cdr3_aa: CASERGTVPSPLHF

clone_size: NA
d_call: NA
v_call: TRBV30
j_call: TRBJ1-1
cdr3_nt: TGTGCCTGGAGGAGAACTGAAGCTTTCTTT
cdr3_aa: CAWRRTEAFF

clone_size: NA
d_call: TRBD1
v_call: TRBV19
j_call: TRBJ1-2
cdr3_nt: TGTGCCAGTAGTGGACCGGGACAGGGCGACTATGGCTACACCTTC
cdr3_aa: CASSGPGQGDYGYTF

clone_size: NA
d_call: NA
v_call: TRBV7-9
j_call: TRBJ2-1
cdr3_nt: TGTGCCAGCAGCTTAGTAGGCGGGGTATACAATGAGCAGTTCTTC
cdr3_aa: CASSLVGGVYNEQFF

clone_size: once
d_call: TRBD2
v_call: TRBV2
j_call: TRBJ2-1
cdr3_nt: TGTGCCAGCAGTCCCGGGGGGACGGCGAATCATGAGCAGTTCTTC
cdr3_aa: CASSPGGTANHEQFF

clone_size: NA
d_call: TRBD1
v_call: TRBV24-1
j_call: TRBJ1-1
cdr3_nt: TGTGCCACCAGTGATAATGCAGGGGGTTTGAACACTGAAGCTTTCTTT
cdr3_aa: CATSDNAGGLNTEAFF

clone_size: NA
d_call: NA
v_call: TRBV7-9
j_call: TRBJ1-1
cdr3_nt: TGTGCCAGCAGCGGTCGGCCTGGGGACACTGAAGCTTTCTTT
cdr3_aa: CASSGRPGDTEAFF